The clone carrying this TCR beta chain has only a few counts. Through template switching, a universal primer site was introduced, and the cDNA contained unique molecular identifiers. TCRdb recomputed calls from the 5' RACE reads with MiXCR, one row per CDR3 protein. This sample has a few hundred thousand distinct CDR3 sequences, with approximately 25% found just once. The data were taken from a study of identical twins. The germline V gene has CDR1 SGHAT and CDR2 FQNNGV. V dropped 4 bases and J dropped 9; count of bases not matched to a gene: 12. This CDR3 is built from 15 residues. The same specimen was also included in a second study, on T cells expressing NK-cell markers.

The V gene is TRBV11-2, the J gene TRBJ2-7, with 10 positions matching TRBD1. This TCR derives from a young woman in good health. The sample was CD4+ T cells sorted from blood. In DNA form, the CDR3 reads TGTGCCAGCAGCTCAATCCGGGACAGGGGTATCGGGCAGTACTTC. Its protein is CASSSIRDRGIGQYF. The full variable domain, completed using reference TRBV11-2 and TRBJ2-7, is EAGVAQSPRYKIIEKRQSVAFWCNPISGHATLYWYQQILGQGPKLLIQFQNNGVVDDSQLPKDRFSAERLKGVDSTLKIQPAKLEDSAVYLCASSSIRDRGIGQYFGPGTRLTVT.